Listed below are T cell receptor beta chains from one sample, sequenced in a study of T-cell reconstitution after alpha-beta-depleted transplantation in children. TCRdb ran MiXCR on the PCR reads and lists one entry per CDR3 protein. Of under 750,000 distinct CDR3 sequences in the sample, approximately 22% were seen once. Here the sequenced sample was PBMCs, mostly from graft donor cells, taken 360 days after TCRalphabeta/CD19-depleted stem cell transplant. All receptors derive from a boy younger than two who had a stem cell transplant for acute myeloid leukemia, so the T cells may come from the graft donor. Each CDR3 is given with its conserved first and last residue. The D gene is left open where the match is weak. Clone sizes are given selectively: once, few, many, or a class where the clone is expanded.

size: few
J: TRBJ2-5
D: NA
V: TRBV12-3/TRBV12-4
CDR3: CASARPGTQETQYF
DNA: TGTGCCAGCGCTCGTCCGGGGACCCAAGAGACCCAGTACTTC

size: once
J: TRBJ2-5
D: TRBD1
V: TRBV20-1
CDR3: CSARDASEAWDREEGFEAQYF
DNA: TGCAGTGCTAGAGACGCCTCCGAGGCGTGGGACAGGGAGGAGGGTTTCGAGGCCCAGTACTTC

size: few
J: TRBJ2-7
D: NA
V: TRBV6-5
CDR3: CASGVYEQYF
DNA: TGTGCCAGCGGAGTATACGAGCAGTACTTC

size: NA
J: TRBJ2-7
D: TRBD1
V: TRBV7-2
CDR3: CASSPRQGLYEQYF
DNA: TGTGCCAGCAGCCCCCGACAGGGTCTCTACGAGCAGTACTTC

size: NA
J: TRBJ2-5
D: NA
V: TRBV15
CDR3: CATTRDARSQETQYF
DNA: TGTGCCACAACCCGGGACGCTAGATCCCAAGAGACCCAGTACTTC

size: NA
J: TRBJ1-2
D: NA
V: TRBV20-1
CDR3: CSVTEQGMKNGYTF
DNA: TGCAGTGTAACTGAACAGGGAATGAAGAATGGCTACACCTTC

size: few
J: TRBJ1-1
D: NA
V: TRBV6-5
CDR3: CASSNPRVGLVTEAFF
DNA: TGTGCCAGCAGTAACCCCCGGGTGGGCTTAGTCACTGAAGCTTTCTTT

size: few
J: TRBJ2-7
D: TRBD2
V: TRBV20-1
CDR3: CCARPTSGAPSYEQYF
DNA: TGCTGTGCTAGACCTACTAGCGGGGCTCCCTCCTACGAGCAGTACTTC

size: few
J: TRBJ2-1
D: TRBD2
V: TRBV7-2
CDR3: CASSFIGTSVNEQFF
DNA: TGTGCCAGCAGCTTTATAGGGACTAGCGTCAATGAGCAGTTCTTC

size: NA
J: TRBJ2-1
D: NA
V: TRBV5-1
CDR3: CASRQGTNYNEQFF
DNA: TGCGCCAGCCGTCAGGGCACCAACTACAATGAGCAGTTCTTC

size: many
J: TRBJ1-5
D: NA
V: TRBV6-2/TRBV6-3
CDR3: CASSPQGQPQHF
DNA: TGTGCCAGCAGTCCACAGGGTCAGCCCCAGCATTTT

size: many
J: TRBJ2-7
D: NA
V: TRBV11-3
CDR3: CASKDGSSYEQYF
DNA: TGTGCCAGCAAGGACGGGAGCTCCTACGAGCAGTACTTC

size: many
J: TRBJ2-5
D: NA
V: TRBV20-1
CDR3: CSAGNRGPLETQYF
DNA: TGCAGTGCGGGCAACCGGGGACCATTAGAGACCCAGTACTTC

size: few
J: TRBJ1-6
D: TRBD1
V: TRBV20-1
CDR3: CSVNQGTGRGPLHF
DNA: TGCAGTGTCAACCAAGGGACAGGGAGGGGACCCCTCCACTTT

size: many
J: TRBJ2-1
D: TRBD1
V: TRBV28
CDR3: CASSSPGQGHNEQFF
DNA: TGTGCCAGCAGTTCTCCGGGACAGGGACACAATGAGCAGTTCTTC

size: many
J: TRBJ2-1
D: TRBD2
V: TRBV11-2
CDR3: CASSPGTSGGFSYNEQFF
DNA: TGTGCCAGCAGCCCAGGGACTAGCGGGGGGTTTTCCTACAATGAGCAGTTCTTC

size: many
J: TRBJ1-5
D: NA
V: TRBV29-1
CDR3: CSAVAGNQPQHF
DNA: TGCAGTGCAGTAGCTGGCAATCAGCCCCAGCATTTT

size: many
J: TRBJ2-3
D: TRBD1
V: TRBV6-5
CDR3: CASSYRATGQGAGDTQYF
DNA: TGTGCCAGCAGTTACCGGGCCACCGGACAGGGGGCTGGAGATACGCAGTATTTT

size: few
J: TRBJ1-1
D: NA
V: TRBV12-3/TRBV12-4
CDR3: CASSGTLGLEAFF
DNA: TGTGCCAGCAGTGGGACGTTGGGGCTAGAAGCTTTCTTT

size: NA
J: TRBJ2-5
D: NA
V: TRBV6-2/TRBV6-3
CDR3: CASSSTKETQYF
DNA: TGTGCCAGCAGTTCCACCAAAGAGACCCAGTACTTC

size: NA
J: TRBJ2-2
D: TRBD2
V: TRBV29-1
CDR3: CSVITSGDTGELFF
DNA: TGCAGCGTCATCACTAGCGGGGACACCGGGGAGCTGTTTTTT

size: NA
J: TRBJ1-2
D: NA
V: TRBV15
CDR3: CATSREPNYGYTF
DNA: TGTGCCACCAGCAGAGAACCTAACTATGGCTACACCTTC

size: many
J: TRBJ1-1
D: NA
V: TRBV10-3
CDR3: CAISENGVRYTEAFF
DNA: TGTGCCATCAGTGAAAATGGGGTACGGTACACTGAAGCTTTCTTT

size: once
J: TRBJ2-2
D: NA
V: TRBV25-1
CDR3: CASSEYWTETGELFF
DNA: TGTGCCAGCAGTGAATATTGGACAGAAACCGGGGAGCTGTTTTTT

size: NA
J: TRBJ2-5
D: TRBD2
V: TRBV5-1
CDR3: CASREDRIAGVETQYF
DNA: TGCGCCAGCAGAGAAGACCGTATAGCGGGGGTAGAGACCCAGTACTTC

size: NA
J: TRBJ2-1
D: NA
V: TRBV20-1
CDR3: CSARDGSLPFNEQFF
DNA: TGCAGTGCTAGAGATGGTAGCCTACCCTTCAATGAGCAGTTCTTC

size: many
J: TRBJ1-1
D: TRBD1
V: TRBV27
CDR3: CASSFRGQGTEAFF
DNA: TGTGCCAGCAGTTTCAGGGGGCAGGGCACTGAAGCTTTCTTT

size: NA
J: TRBJ1-1
D: TRBD1
V: TRBV20-1
CDR3: CSARRQGAPNTEAFF
DNA: TGCAGTGCTAGAAGGCAGGGGGCCCCGAACACTGAAGCTTTCTTT

size: many
J: TRBJ2-3
D: NA
V: TRBV5-1
CDR3: CASSLATSLDTDTQYF
DNA: TGCGCCAGCAGCTTGGCAACTAGCTTAGACACAGATACGCAGTATTTT

size: NA
J: TRBJ2-1
D: NA
V: TRBV7-7
CDR3: CASSFRGASEQFF
DNA: TGTGCCAGCAGCTTCCGGGGGGCCAGTGAGCAGTTCTTC

size: few
J: TRBJ1-2
D: NA
V: TRBV20-1
CDR3: CSARGKGSLSYGYTF
DNA: TGCAGTGCTAGGGGGAAAGGTAGCCTGAGCTATGGCTACACCTTC

size: NA
J: TRBJ2-1
D: NA
V: TRBV12-3/TRBV12-4
CDR3: CASSDGTGQFF
DNA: TGTGCCAGCAGTGACGGGACCGGGCAGTTCTTC

size: few
J: TRBJ2-1
D: NA
V: TRBV24-1
CDR3: CATSDTSGPSSYNEQFF
DNA: TGTGCCACCAGTGATACGAGTGGCCCAAGCTCCTACAATGAGCAGTTCTTC

size: many
J: TRBJ2-5
D: NA
V: TRBV12-3/TRBV12-4
CDR3: CASSLGPGVQETQYF
DNA: TGTGCCAGCAGTTTGGGACCAGGGGTCCAAGAGACCCAGTACTTC

size: NA
J: TRBJ1-5
D: NA
V: TRBV20-1
CDR3: CSARVGTVSNQPQHF
DNA: TGCAGTGCTAGAGTTGGGACGGTTAGCAATCAGCCCCAGCATTTT

size: NA
J: TRBJ1-2
D: NA
V: TRBV6-1
CDR3: CASSRRAQKGYTF
DNA: TGTGCCAGCAGTCGGAGGGCACAGAAAGGGTACACCTTC

size: NA
J: TRBJ2-2
D: NA
V: TRBV30
CDR3: CAWNPRAGELFF
DNA: TGTGCCTGGAACCCCAGGGCCGGGGAGCTGTTTTTT

size: many
J: TRBJ1-2
D: TRBD1
V: TRBV12-3/TRBV12-4
CDR3: CASRRDRNHGYTF
DNA: TGTGCCAGCCGCCGGGACAGAAACCATGGCTACACCTTC